The source of this T cell receptor (beta chain) is a study of beta chain features in type 1 diabetes. Whole-study results and caveats: Patients with type 1 diabetes carried fewer insertions and had more deletions at their VDJ junctions. A greater similarity of naive, central memory and Treg TCRB repertoires was seen among patients than among healthy donors. Amplification by PCR could prefer shorter templates, with the same effect in patients and controls. Among all four CD4+ subsets, Type 1 diabetes patients had TCRB CDR3s that were moderately but significantly shorter.

CDR1 LNHDA and CDR2 SQIVND come from the germline V gene (reference sequence). This CDR3 region has 15 residues. With 3 bases removed from V and 1 base from J, the gap between germline ends came to 10 bases. In the case of this clone: What it binds is not known.

Investigators reverse transcribed all isolated RNA, so they sequenced expressed TCRB transcripts. Libraries were prepared by immunoSEQ multiplex PCR; TCRdb keeps only in-frame clonotypes and omits some of them. The table records a few hundred thousand clones, less than 30% of them present only once. This TCR came from a woman in her thirties with type 1 diabetes. Sequencing input: naive CD4+ T cells from blood. The chain carries TRBV19 and TRBJ2-1; tentatively, D is TRBD2 (5 bases). The CDR3 spells CASSIAGGSYNEQFF. The CDR3 DNA sequence: TGTGCCAGTAGTATTGCGGGCGGTTCCTACAATGAGCAGTTCTTC.